Listed below are T cell receptor beta chains from one sample, sequenced in a study of identical twins. TCRdb fed the 5' RACE reads into MiXCR, producing one record per CDR3 protein. The sample contains around 1.7 million distinct CDR3 sequences, about 30% of which appear only once. The sequenced sample consisted of cord blood. These receptors originate from a newborn girl in good health. CDR3s include the opening cysteine and the closing phenylalanine or tryptophan. A D gene is named only where the DNA matches it firmly. Rows give clone size only sometimes, using once, few, many, or a class for an expanded clone.

CDR3 | DNA | J | D | size | V
CSAKMSLLSNQPQHF | TGCAGTGCTAAGATGAGTTTACTTAGCAATCAGCCCCAGCATTTT | TRBJ1-5 | NA | once | TRBV20-1
CASSNSPGGYTF | TGTGCCAGCAGCAACAGCCCTGGGGGCTACACCTTC | TRBJ1-2 | NA | few | TRBV6-5
CASLDRGARTDTQYF | TGTGCCAGCCTCGACAGGGGGGCTAGGACAGATACGCAGTATTTT | TRBJ2-3 | TRBD1 | few | TRBV28
CASSVEQSSYNEQFF | TGTGCCAGCAGCGTAGAACAGAGCTCCTACAATGAGCAGTTCTTC | TRBJ2-1 | NA | many | TRBV9
CASSLQGLYGYTF | TGCGCCAGCAGCCTCCAGGGTCTCTATGGCTACACCTTC | TRBJ1-2 | NA | NA | TRBV4-1
CSASTVSPLHF | TGCAGTGCTAGCACGGTGTCACCCCTCCACTTT | TRBJ1-6 | NA | NA | TRBV20-1
CASSLWQGMNNEQFF | TGTGCCAGCAGTTTATGGCAGGGGATGAACAATGAGCAGTTCTTC | TRBJ2-1 | NA | few | TRBV12-3/TRBV12-4
CASSFGGSSSYEQYF | TGTGCCAGCAGTTTTGGGGGCTCCAGCTCCTACGAGCAGTACTTC | TRBJ2-7 | NA | few | TRBV12-3/TRBV12-4
CASSQDDGELFF | TGTGCCAGCAGCCAAGATGACGGGGAGCTGTTTTTT | TRBJ2-2 | NA | NA | TRBV3-1
CASSLASSGYNEQFF | TGTGCCAGCAGCTTAGCCTCTAGCGGGTACAATGAGCAGTTCTTC | TRBJ2-1 | TRBD2 | few | TRBV7-2
CSVGYPGQQETQYF | TGCAGCGTTGGTTATCCGGGACAGCAAGAGACCCAGTACTTC | TRBJ2-5 | TRBD1 | NA | TRBV29-1
CASSLRTIPPGELFF | TGCGCCAGCAGCCTGAGGACTATTCCGCCCGGGGAGCTGTTTTTT | TRBJ2-2 | NA | NA | TRBV5-1
CASSSLGADSVHEQYF | TGTGCCAGCAGCTCCCTAGGGGCCGATTCGGTCCACGAGCAGTACTTC | TRBJ2-7 | NA | NA | TRBV11-2
CSVDRGRGSDTQYF | TGCAGCGTTGACCGGGGCAGGGGGTCAGATACGCAGTATTTT | TRBJ2-3 | TRBD1 | NA | TRBV29-1
CASSLSYRHNEQYF | TGTGCCAGCAGTTTATCCTATCGACATAATGAGCAGTACTTC | TRBJ2-5 | NA | NA | TRBV27
CASSLYQGLGYEQYF | TGTGCCAGCAGTTTATACCAGGGTTTGGGGTACGAGCAGTACTTC | TRBJ2-7 | NA | few | TRBV27
CASSATGGSYEQYF | TGTGCCAGCAGTGCGACAGGGGGGTCCTACGAGCAGTACTTC | TRBJ2-7 | TRBD1 | many | TRBV2
CSVEEFAGGRYEQYF | TGCAGCGTTGAAGAGTTTGCGGGAGGAAGGTACGAGCAGTACTTC | TRBJ2-7 | TRBD2 | NA | TRBV29-1
CASKGAAKNIQYF | TGTGCCAGCAAGGGGGCAGCCAAAAACATTCAGTACTTC | TRBJ2-4 | TRBD1 | NA | TRBV7-2
CASSFFGQGGDEQYF | TGTGCCAGCAGCTTTTTTGGACAGGGTGGCGATGAGCAGTACTTC | TRBJ2-7 | TRBD1 | once | TRBV5-5
CASSPRGDSGNTIYF | TGTGCCAGCAGCCCTAGGGGGGACTCTGGAAACACCATATATTTT | TRBJ1-3 | NA | few | TRBV7-2
CSAREWIEDTQYF | TGCAGTGCTAGAGAGTGGATTGAGGATACGCAGTATTTT | TRBJ2-3 | NA | few | TRBV20-1
CSAREGGTGATQHF | TGCAGTGCTAGAGAAGGCGGGACAGGGGCTACCCAGCATTTT | TRBJ1-5 | TRBD1 | NA | TRBV20-1
CATSDFRGRERTGELFF | TGTGCCACCAGTGATTTTCGAGGCAGAGAGAGAACCGGGGAGCTGTTTTTT | TRBJ2-2 | NA | few | TRBV24-1
CASSYWGDGGELFF | TGTGCCAGCAGTTACTGGGGCGACGGCGGGGAGCTGTTTTTT | TRBJ2-2 | NA | few | TRBV6-2/TRBV6-3
CASSLLEGQRGANVLTF | TGCGCCAGCAGCCTACTTGAAGGGCAGAGGGGGGCCAACGTCCTGACTTTC | TRBJ2-6 | NA | NA | TRBV4-1
CAISENQGARYGYTF | TGTGCCATCAGTGAGAACCAGGGGGCGCGATATGGCTACACCTTC | TRBJ1-2 | TRBD1 | few | TRBV10-3
CSASKTANYGYTF | TGCAGTGCTAGCAAGACGGCTAACTATGGCTACACCTTC | TRBJ1-2 | NA | NA | TRBV20-1
CASSARLAGSTDTQYF | TGTGCCAGCAGTGCTAGACTAGCGGGGAGCACAGATACGCAGTATTTT | TRBJ2-3 | TRBD2 | many | TRBV2
CSASRTVRDGYTF | TGCAGTGCTAGCCGGACAGTCCGTGATGGCTACACCTTC | TRBJ1-2 | NA | few | TRBV20-1
CASSETGVVTEAFF | TGTGCCAGCAGTGAAACAGGGGTGGTCACTGAAGCTTTCTTT | TRBJ1-1 | TRBD1 | few | TRBV25-1
CASSYPLDTHNEQFF | TGTGCCAGCAGTTACCCACTAGATACCCACAATGAGCAGTTCTTC | TRBJ2-1 | NA | few | TRBV6-6
CASSPTVYNEQYF | TGTGCCAGCAGCCCTACAGTATACAATGAGCAGTACTTC | TRBJ2-7 | NA | NA | TRBV7-7
CSARGWGPSNQPQHF | TGCAGTGCTAGAGGATGGGGTCCTAGCAATCAGCCCCAGCATTTT | TRBJ1-5 | NA | NA | TRBV20-1
CSANRLVSSYNEQFF | TGCAGTGCTAATAGGCTAGTCAGCTCCTACAATGAGCAGTTCTTC | TRBJ2-1 | NA | few | TRBV20-1
CTSSYSPSTGEQFF | TGTACCAGCAGTTACTCGCCTAGCACCGGTGAGCAGTTCTTC | TRBJ2-1 | NA | NA | TRBV6-5
CSARAGTSRQETQYF | TGCAGTGCTAGAGCGGGGACTAGCAGACAAGAGACCCAGTACTTC | TRBJ2-5 | TRBD2 | NA | TRBV20-1
CAIGGTQETQYF | TGTGCCATCGGGGGGACTCAAGAGACCCAGTACTTC | TRBJ2-5 | NA | many | TRBV10-3
CASRTGHYGYTF | TGCGCCAGCAGGACAGGGCACTATGGCTACACCTTC | TRBJ1-2 | TRBD1 | many | TRBV5-1
CASSLNRQLNYGYTF | TGTGCCAGCAGTTTAAACCGGCAACTAAACTATGGCTACACCTTC | TRBJ1-2 | NA | NA | TRBV27
CASSSDRVINQPQHF | TGTGCCAGTAGTTCGGACAGGGTAATCAATCAGCCCCAGCATTTT | TRBJ1-5 | TRBD1 | NA | TRBV19
CASGQPALSGANVLTF | TGTGCCAGTGGACAGCCCGCCCTCTCTGGGGCCAACGTCCTGACTTTC | TRBJ2-6 | NA | NA | TRBV28
CASSLASGRASDTQYF | TGTGCCAGCAGCTTAGCTAGCGGACGGGCCTCAGATACGCAGTATTTT | TRBJ2-3 | NA | few | TRBV7-2
CASSPRHGTDRFGFF | TGCGCCAGCAGCCCCCGTCATGGGACGGACCGTTTTGGGTTCTTT | TRBJ1-1 | NA | NA | TRBV4-1